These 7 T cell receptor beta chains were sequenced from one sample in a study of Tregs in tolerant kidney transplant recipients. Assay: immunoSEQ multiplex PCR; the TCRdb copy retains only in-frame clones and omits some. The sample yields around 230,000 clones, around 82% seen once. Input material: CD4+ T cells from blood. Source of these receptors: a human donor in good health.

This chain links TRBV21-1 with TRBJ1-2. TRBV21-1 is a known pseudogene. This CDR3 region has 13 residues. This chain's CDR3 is CASSKAPNYGYTF. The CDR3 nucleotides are TGTGCCAGCAGCAAAGCGCCTAATTATGGCTACACCTTC.

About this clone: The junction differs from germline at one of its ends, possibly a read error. CDR3 amino acids: CASSKATGLAKNIQYF. The CDR3 nucleotides are TGTGCCAGCAGTAAAGCCACAGGATTAGCCAAAAACATTCAGTACTTC. The chain couples TRBV2 to TRBJ2-4; D may be TRBD1 (5 bases). This CDR3 contains 16 residues. CDR1 and CDR2 (germline): SNHLY, FYNNEI.

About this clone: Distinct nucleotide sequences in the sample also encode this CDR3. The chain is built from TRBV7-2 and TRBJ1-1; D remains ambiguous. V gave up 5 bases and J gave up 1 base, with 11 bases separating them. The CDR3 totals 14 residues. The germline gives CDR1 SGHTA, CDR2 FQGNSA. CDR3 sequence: CASSPRIRNTEAFF. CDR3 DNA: TGTGCCAGCAGCCCCAGGATAAGGAACACTGAAGCTTTCTTT.

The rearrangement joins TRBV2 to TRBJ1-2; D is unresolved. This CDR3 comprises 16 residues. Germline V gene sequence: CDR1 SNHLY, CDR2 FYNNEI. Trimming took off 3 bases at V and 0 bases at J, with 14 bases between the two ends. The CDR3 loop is CASSEGIRGTNYGYTF. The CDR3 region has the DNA TGTGCCAGCAGTGAGGGAATACGGGGAACTAACTATGGCTACACCTTC.

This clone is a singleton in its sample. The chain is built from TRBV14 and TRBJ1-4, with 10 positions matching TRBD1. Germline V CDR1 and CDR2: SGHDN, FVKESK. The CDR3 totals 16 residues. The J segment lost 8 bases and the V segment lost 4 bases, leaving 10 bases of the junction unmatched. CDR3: CASSPYLGQGSEKLFF. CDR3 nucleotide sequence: TGTGCCAGCAGCCCCTACCTGGGACAGGGGAGCGAAAAACTGTTTTTT.

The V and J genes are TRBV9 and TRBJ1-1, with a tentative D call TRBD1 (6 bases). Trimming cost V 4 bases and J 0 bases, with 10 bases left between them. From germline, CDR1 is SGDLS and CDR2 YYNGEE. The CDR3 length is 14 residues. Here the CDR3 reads CASSKQGMNTEAFF. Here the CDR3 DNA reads TGTGCCAGCAGCAAACAGGGCATGAACACTGAAGCTTTCTTT.

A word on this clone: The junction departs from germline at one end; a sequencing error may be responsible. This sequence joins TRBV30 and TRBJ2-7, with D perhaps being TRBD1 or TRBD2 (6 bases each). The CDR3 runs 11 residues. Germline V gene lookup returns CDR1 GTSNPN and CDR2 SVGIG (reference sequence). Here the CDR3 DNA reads TGTGCCTGGAGTGAAATGGGGGGCGCAATCTTC. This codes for CAWSEMGGAIF.